This is a list of T cell receptor beta chains from one sample in a study of T cell repertoires in cytomegalovirus infection. TCRdb analysed the reads with MiXCR anew, one entry per CDR3 protein. The sample contains 85,000 to 130,000 distinct CDR3 sequences, 23% of which appear only once. The sequenced material came from CD8+ T cells from PBMCs. These receptors were obtained from a human donor in good health (CMV status not recorded). Some clones in this sample may be carry-over from other donors' samples. Both conserved end residues are part of each CDR3. The D gene is left open where the match is weak. Size tells how often a clone was seen (once, few, many) or the class of an expanded clone, and some rows leave it out.

j_call clone_size v_call d_call cdr3_nt cdr3_aa
TRBJ2-3 . TRBV19 . TGTGCCAGTAGGGCTGAAACGTCTAGCACAGATACGCAGTATTTT CASRAETSSTDTQYF
TRBJ1-2 . TRBV7-9 . TGTGCCAGCAGCTTAGCGGAGGGGTTTGGTGGCTACACCTTC CASSLAEGFGGYTF
TRBJ1-4 . TRBV29-1 TRBD1 TGCAGCGTCAGGGGGACAGATAATGAAAAACTGTTTTTT CSVRGTDNEKLFF
TRBJ2-7 . TRBV6-2/TRBV6-3 TRBD1 TGTGCCAGCAGTTACCACCGGGGACAGGCCTACGAGCAGTACTTC CASSYHRGQAYEQYF
TRBJ2-5 . TRBV9 TRBD2 TGTGCCAGCAGCTCACCCCGGACTAGCGGAGAGACCCAGTACTTC CASSSPRTSGETQYF
TRBJ2-1 . TRBV20-1 TRBD2 TGCAGTGCTAGTGACACTAGCGGGAGGATCAATGAGCAGTTCTTC CSASDTSGRINEQFF
TRBJ1-6 . TRBV28 . TGTGCCAGCAGTTTTTCAGGGGAGCATAATTCACCCCTCCACTTT CASSFSGEHNSPLHF
TRBJ1-5 . TRBV6-2/TRBV6-3 TRBD1 TGTGCCAGGAATAAGTCCGGGACAGGGAGCAATCAGCCCCAGCATTTT CARNKSGTGSNQPQHF
TRBJ2-7 few TRBV7-9 TRBD1 TGTGCCAGCAGCTCGGGACAGGGGGGCGAGCAGTACTTC CASSSGQGGEQYF
TRBJ2-5 many TRBV7-8 . TGTGCCAGCAGCTTAGAGGGGCAGGGGACCCAAGAGACCCAGTACTTC CASSLEGQGTQETQYF
TRBJ1-1 . TRBV9 . TGTGCCAGCAGCCCCCATCAACAGAGCATGAACGCTGAAGCTTTCTTT CASSPHQQSMNAEAFF
TRBJ1-2 many TRBV25-1 TRBD1 TGTGCCAGCAGTGAATATTCCCCGGACAGGGGCGGACATGGCTACACCTTC CASSEYSPDRGGHGYTF
TRBJ2-7 few TRBV7-9 TRBD2 TGTGCCAGCAGCTTAGCCCTAGCGGGAGGGCCCGACGAGCAGTACTTC CASSLALAGGPDEQYF
TRBJ2-3 many TRBV4-2 . TGTGCCAGCAGCCAAGCAAAAGTTACAGATACGCAGTATTTT CASSQAKVTDTQYF
TRBJ2-3 many TRBV4-3 . TGCGCCAGCAGCCAAGATCCCCTCATTTTTACGCAGTATTTT CASSQDPLIFTQYF
TRBJ2-3 . TRBV6-2/TRBV6-3 TRBD2 TGTGCCAGCAGCTATATAGCGGGAAGCACAGATACGCAGTATTTT CASSYIAGSTDTQYF
TRBJ2-4 few TRBV14 TRBD1 TGTGCCAGCAGCCGAAGATGGACAGGGGACGACAAAAACATTCAGTACTTC CASSRRWTGDDKNIQYF
TRBJ1-2 many TRBV7-6 . TGTGCCAGCAGCTTAGGGGGGATACCTCACTATGGCTACACCTTC CASSLGGIPHYGYTF
TRBJ1-1 . TRBV10-2 . TGCGCCAGCAGTGACCGAAGCACTGAAGCTTTCTTT CASSDRSTEAFF
TRBJ2-7 . TRBV10-3 . TGTGCCATCAGTGAGTCAGGAGGGGCCGACGAGCAGTACTTC CAISESGGADEQYF
TRBJ2-7 few TRBV11-2 . TGTGCCAGCACCCAAACAGGGCGGCAGGGCGAGCAGTACTTC CASTQTGRQGEQYF
TRBJ2-5 . TRBV9 . TGTGCCAGCAGCGTAGAGGCTAGCCAAGAGACCCAGTACTTC CASSVEASQETQYF
TRBJ2-3 few TRBV7-9 TRBD1 TGTGCCAGCAGTTCGGGACAGGGGAGTGATACGCAGTATTTT CASSSGQGSDTQYF
TRBJ2-7 few TRBV6-1 TRBD1 TGTGCCAGCAGTGTTTTGGACAGGGGAGCCTACGAGCAGTACTTC CASSVLDRGAYEQYF
TRBJ1-6 . TRBV6-2/TRBV6-3 . TGTGCCAGCACCCCCGGCGCTCTGGTTTCACCCCTCCACTTT CASTPGALVSPLHF
TRBJ2-2 many TRBV28 . TGTGCCAGCACCCCGTCGGTAGACAACACCGGGGAGCTGTTTTTT CASTPSVDNTGELFF
TRBJ1-1 few TRBV28 . TGTGCCAGCAGAGGGAAGATGAACACTGAAGCTTTCTTT CASRGKMNTEAFF
TRBJ1-3 few TRBV7-6 TRBD1 TGTGCCAGCAGCGCCCAAACAGGGGGCTATGGAAACACCATATATTTT CASSAQTGGYGNTIYF
TRBJ2-1 . TRBV20-1 TRBD2 TGCAGTGCTAGACGGCTAGCGGGGGGCCATGAGCAGTTCTTC CSARRLAGGHEQFF
TRBJ2-1 . TRBV15 TRBD2 TGTGCCACCAGCCCTACTAGCGGAAGCTACAATGAGCAGTTCTTC CATSPTSGSYNEQFF
TRBJ1-5 . TRBV4-1 TRBD1 TGCGCCAGCAGCCAAGAGGACAGGGGCAATCAGCCCCAGCATTTT CASSQEDRGNQPQHF
TRBJ1-2 many TRBV7-2 TRBD1 TGTGCCAGCAGCTTCGGGGGACAGGTCGGCTACACCTTC CASSFGGQVGYTF